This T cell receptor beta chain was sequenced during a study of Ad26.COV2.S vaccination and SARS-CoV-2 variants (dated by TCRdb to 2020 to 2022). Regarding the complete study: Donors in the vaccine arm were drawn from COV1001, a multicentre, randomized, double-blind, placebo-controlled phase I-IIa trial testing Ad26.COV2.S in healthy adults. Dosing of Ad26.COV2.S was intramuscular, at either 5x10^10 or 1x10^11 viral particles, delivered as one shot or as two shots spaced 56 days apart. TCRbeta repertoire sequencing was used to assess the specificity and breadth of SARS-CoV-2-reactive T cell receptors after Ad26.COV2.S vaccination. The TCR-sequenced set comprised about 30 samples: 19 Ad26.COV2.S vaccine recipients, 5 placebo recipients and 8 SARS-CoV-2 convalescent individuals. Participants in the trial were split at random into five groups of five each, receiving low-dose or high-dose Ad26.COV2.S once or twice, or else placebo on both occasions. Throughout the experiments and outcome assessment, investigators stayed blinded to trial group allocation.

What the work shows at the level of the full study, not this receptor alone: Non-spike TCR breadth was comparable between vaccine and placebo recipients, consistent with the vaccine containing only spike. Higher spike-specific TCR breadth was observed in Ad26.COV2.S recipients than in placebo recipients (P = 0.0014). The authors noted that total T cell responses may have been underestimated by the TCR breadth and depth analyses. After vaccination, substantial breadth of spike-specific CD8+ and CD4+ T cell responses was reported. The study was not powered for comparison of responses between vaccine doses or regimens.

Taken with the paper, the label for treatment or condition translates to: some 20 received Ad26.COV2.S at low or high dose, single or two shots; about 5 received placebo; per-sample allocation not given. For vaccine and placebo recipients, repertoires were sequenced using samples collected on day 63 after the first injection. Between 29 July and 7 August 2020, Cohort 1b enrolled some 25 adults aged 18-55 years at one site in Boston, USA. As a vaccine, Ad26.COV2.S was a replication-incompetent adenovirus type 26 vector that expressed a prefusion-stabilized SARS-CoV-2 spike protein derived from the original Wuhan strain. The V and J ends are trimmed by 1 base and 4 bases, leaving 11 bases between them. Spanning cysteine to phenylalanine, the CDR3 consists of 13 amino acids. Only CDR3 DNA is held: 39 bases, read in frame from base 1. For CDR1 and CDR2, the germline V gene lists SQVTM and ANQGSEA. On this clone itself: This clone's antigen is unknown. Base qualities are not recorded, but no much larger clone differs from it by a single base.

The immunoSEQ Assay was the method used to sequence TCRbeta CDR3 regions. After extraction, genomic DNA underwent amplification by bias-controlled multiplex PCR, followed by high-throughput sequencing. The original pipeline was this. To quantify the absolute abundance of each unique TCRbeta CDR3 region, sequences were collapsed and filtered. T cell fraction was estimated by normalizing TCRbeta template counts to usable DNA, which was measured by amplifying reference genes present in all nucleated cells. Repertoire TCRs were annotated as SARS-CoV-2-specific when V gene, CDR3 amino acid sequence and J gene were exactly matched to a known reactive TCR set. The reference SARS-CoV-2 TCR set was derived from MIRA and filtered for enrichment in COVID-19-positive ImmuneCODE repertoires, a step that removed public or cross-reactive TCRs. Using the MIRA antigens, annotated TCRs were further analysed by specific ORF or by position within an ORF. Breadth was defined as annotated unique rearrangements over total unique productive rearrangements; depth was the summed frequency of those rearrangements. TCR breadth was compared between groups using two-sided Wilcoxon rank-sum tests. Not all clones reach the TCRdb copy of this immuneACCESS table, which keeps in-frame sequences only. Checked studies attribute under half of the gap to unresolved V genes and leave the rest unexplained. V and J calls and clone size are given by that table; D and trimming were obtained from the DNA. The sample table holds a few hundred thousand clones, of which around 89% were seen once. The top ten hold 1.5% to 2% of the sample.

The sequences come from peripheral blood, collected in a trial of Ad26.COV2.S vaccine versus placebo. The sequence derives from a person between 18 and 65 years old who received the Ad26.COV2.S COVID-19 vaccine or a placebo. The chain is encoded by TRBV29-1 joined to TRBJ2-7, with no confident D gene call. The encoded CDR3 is CSVEVSPMYEQYF. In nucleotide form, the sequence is TGCAGCGTTGAAGTATCTCCCATGTACGAGCAGTACTTC.